This T cell receptor beta chain was sequenced in a study of PD-1 blockade in classical Hodgkin lymphoma. At the level of the study: Once every 2 weeks, patients received intravenous nivolumab at 3 mg/kg.

Concerning this clone: Antigen specificity is unknown.

Study-wide points: Possibly reflecting disease activity or prior therapy, repertoire differences have causes that remain undefined. CD4+ TCR diversity, unlike CD8+, climbed significantly by C4D1. Complete responders' baseline diversity resembled that of newly diagnosed patients.

Profiled with immunoSEQ multiplex PCR; TCRdb holds only in-frame clones, not every one. The table records roughly 96,000 clones, approximately 92% of them present only once. Exposure to brentuximab vedotin varied, and each patient had relapsed following autologous stem cell transplantation. The CDR3 runs 16 residues. Germline lookup yields CDR1 SGHAT and CDR2 FQNNGV. V lost 0 bases and J lost 4; bases outside the gene matches: 8. The receptor was isolated from a human donor with classical Hodgkin lymphoma. The V call is TRBV11-2, the J call TRBJ1-2; 7 bases line up with TRBD1. Source: peripheral blood mononuclear cells (PBMCs), taken before the second cycle of nivolumab. CDR3: CASSLDGDSLLYGYTF. The CDR3 bases are TGTGCCAGCAGCTTAGATGGGGACAGCTTACTCTATGGCTACACCTTC.